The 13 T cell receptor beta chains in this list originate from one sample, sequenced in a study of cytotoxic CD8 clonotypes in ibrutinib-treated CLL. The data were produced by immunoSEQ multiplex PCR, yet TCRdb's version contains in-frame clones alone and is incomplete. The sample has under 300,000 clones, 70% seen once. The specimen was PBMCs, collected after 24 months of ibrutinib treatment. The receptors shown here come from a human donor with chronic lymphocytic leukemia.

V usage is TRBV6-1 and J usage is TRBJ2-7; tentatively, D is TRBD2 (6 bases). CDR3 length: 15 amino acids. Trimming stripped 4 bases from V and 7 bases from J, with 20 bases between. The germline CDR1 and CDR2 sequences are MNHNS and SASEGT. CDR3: CASSVNVASAREQYF. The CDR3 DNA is TGTGCCAGCAGTGTAAACGTGGCTAGCGCGCGTGAGCAGTACTTC.

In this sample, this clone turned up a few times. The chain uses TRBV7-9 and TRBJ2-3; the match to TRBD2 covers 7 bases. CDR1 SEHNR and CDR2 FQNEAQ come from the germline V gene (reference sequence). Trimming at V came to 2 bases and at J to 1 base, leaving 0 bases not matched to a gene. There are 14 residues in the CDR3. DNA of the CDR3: TGTGCCAGCAGCTTAACTAGCGGCACAGATACGCAGTATTTT. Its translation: CASSLTSGTDTQYF.

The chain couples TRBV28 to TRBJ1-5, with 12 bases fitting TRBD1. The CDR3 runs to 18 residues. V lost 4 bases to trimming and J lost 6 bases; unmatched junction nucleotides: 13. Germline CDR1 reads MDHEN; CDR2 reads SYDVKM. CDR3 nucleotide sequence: TGTGCCAGCAGTTCGGCCGGGACAGGGGGCGGTCAGAGTCAGCCCCAGCATTTT. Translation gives CASSSAGTGGGQSQPQHF.

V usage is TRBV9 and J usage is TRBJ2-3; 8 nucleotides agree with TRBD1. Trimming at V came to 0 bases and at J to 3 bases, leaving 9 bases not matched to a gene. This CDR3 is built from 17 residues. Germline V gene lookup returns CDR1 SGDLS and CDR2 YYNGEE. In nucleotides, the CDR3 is TGTGCCAGCAGCGTAGCTCAACCAGGGGGCGCGACAGATACGCAGTATTTT. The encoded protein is CASSVAQPGGATDTQYF.

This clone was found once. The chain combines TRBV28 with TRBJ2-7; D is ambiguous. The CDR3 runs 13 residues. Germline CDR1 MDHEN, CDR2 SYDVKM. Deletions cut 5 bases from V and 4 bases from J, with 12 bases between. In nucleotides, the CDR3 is TGTGCCAGCAGTCCACCAGTTACTTACGAGCAGTACTTC. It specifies CASSPPVTYEQYF.

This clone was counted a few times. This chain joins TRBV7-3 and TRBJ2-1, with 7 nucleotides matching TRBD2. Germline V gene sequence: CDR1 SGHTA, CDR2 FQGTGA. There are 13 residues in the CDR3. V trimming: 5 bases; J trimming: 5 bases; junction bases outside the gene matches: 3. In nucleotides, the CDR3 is TGTGCCAGCAGCGATGGGACTAACAATGAGCAGTTCTTC. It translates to CASSDGTNNEQFF.

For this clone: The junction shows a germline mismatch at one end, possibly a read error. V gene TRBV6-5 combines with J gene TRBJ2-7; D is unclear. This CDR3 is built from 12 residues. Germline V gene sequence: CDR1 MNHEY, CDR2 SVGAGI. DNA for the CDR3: TGTGCCAGCAGCCCGCGTTCCTTCGAGCAGTACTTC. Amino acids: CASSPRSFEQYF.

The CDR3 reads CASRTTGRSYEQYF. CDR3 coding DNA: TGTGCCAGCAGGACAACAGGGCGATCCTACGAGCAGTACTTC. V and J are TRBV28 and TRBJ2-7; D possibly corresponds to TRBD1 (6 bases). This CDR3 comprises 14 residues. V lost 6 bases and J lost 1, with 13 bases in between. Per the germline V gene, CDR1 is MDHEN and CDR2 is SYDVKM.

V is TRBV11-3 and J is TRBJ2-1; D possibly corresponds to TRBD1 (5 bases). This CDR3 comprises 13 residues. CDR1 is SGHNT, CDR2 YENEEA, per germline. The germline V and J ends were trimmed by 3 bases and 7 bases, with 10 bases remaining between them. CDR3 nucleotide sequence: TGTGCCAGCAGCTTGGGGCTTGGTAATGAGCAGTTCTTC. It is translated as CASSLGLGNEQFF.

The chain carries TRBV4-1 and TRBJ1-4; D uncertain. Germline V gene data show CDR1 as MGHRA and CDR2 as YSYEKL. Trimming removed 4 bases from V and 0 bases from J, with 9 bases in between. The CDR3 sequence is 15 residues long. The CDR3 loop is CASSPNEATNEKLFF. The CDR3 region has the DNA TGCGCCAGCAGCCCCAACGAAGCAACTAATGAAAAACTGTTTTTT.

This CDR3 is CASSYKQASNQPQHF. The CDR3 region has the DNA TGTGCCAGCAGTTATAAACAGGCGAGCAATCAGCCCCAGCATTTT. The rearrangement joins TRBV6-5 to TRBJ1-5; maybe TRBD1 (5 bases). V shed 3 bases and J shed 1 base, with 10 bases lying between them. The CDR3 consists of 15 residues. The germline V gene has CDR1 MNHEY and CDR2 SVGAGI.

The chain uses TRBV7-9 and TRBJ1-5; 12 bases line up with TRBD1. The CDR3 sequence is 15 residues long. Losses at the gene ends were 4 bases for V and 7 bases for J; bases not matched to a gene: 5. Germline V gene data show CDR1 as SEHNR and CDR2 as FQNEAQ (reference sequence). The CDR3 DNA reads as TGTGCCAGCAGCTCCGGGACAGGGGGCGGCCAGCCCCAGCATTTT. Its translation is CASSSGTGGGQPQHF.

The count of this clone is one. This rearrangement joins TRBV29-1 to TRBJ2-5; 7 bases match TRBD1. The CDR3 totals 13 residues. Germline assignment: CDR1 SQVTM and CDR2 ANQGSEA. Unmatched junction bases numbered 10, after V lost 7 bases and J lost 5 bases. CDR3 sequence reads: CSGGQVFRETQYF. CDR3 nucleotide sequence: TGCAGCGGTGGACAGGTCTTTAGGGAGACCCAGTACTTC.